This T cell receptor beta chain derives from a study of beta chain features in type 1 diabetes. Whole-study findings and limits: In all four CD4+ subsets, TCRB CDR3 length was significantly, moderately reduced in type 1 diabetes.

The V end lost 0 bases, the J end lost 3 bases, and 5 bases lay between the germline ends. CDR1 is SGHDN and CDR2 is FVKESK in the germline V gene. This CDR3 contains 13 residues. Concerning this clone: Antigen unknown.

Isolation of CD4+ naive, central memory, regulatory and stem cell-like memory cells was achieved by sorting via CD45RO/CCR7/CD25/CD127/CD95/CD27. As every portion of the isolated RNA was reverse transcribed, the sequencing read expressed TCRB transcripts. The protocol was immunoSEQ multiplex PCR, while the TCRdb copy is restricted to in-frame clones and leaves out a portion. The top ten clones hold about 0.065% of a sample with around 430,000 clones, approximately 31% of them seen once. The origin of this receptor is a man younger than 35 in good health. Sequencing input: naive CD4+ T cells from blood. The rearrangement joins TRBV14 to TRBJ2-5; D ambiguous. The chain's CDR3 is CASSQDRKETQYF. Here the CDR3 DNA reads TGTGCCAGCAGCCAAGATAGAAAAGAGACCCAGTACTTC.